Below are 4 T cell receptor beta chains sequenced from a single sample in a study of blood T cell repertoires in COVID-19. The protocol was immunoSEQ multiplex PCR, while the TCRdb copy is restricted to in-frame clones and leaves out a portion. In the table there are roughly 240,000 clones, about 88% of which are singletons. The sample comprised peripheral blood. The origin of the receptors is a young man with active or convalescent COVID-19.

DNA of the CDR3: TGTGCCAGTAGTTCCTACCAGGACAGATATTCCTACACCTTC. Translating gives CASSSYQDRYSYTF. This sequence joins TRBV19 and TRBJ1-2; D may be TRBD1 (6 bases). The germline CDR1 and CDR2 sequences are LNHDA and SQIVND (reference sequence). This CDR3 is built from 14 residues. Trimming took 5 bases from V and 10 from J, leaving 20 bases between them.

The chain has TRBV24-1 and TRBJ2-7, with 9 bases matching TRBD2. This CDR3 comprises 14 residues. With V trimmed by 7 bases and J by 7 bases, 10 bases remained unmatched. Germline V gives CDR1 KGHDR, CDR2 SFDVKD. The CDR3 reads CATRASGVTWEQYF. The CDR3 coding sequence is TGTGCCACCAGGGCTAGCGGGGTAACGTGGGAGCAGTACTTC.

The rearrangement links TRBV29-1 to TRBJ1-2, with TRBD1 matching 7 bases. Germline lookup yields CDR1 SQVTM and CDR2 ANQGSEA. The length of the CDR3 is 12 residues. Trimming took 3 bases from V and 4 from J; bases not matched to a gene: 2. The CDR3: CSVDRGVYGYTF. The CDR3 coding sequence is TGCAGCGTTGACAGGGGGGTCTATGGCTACACCTTC.

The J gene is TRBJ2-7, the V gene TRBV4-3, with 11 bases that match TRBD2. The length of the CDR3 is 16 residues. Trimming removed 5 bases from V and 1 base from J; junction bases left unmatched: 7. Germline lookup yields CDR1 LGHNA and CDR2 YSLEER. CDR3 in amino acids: CASSKTGTSGSYEQYF. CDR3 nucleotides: TGCGCCAGCAGCAAAACCGGGACTAGCGGTTCCTACGAGCAGTACTTC.